Following are 28 T cell receptor beta chains from one sample sequenced in a study of T cells expressing NK-cell markers. No DNA is given; TCRdb re-called the 5' RACE reads and lists each CDR3 protein once. This repertoire includes roughly 350,000 distinct CDR3 sequences. Sequencing was done on a sample of blood T cells: a sorted CD56 or NKG2C T cell subset, CD4+ or CD8+ T cells, or bulk PBMC T cells (not recorded which). Receptor source: a man aged 18 to 69 in good health.

The J gene is TRBJ2-1, the V gene TRBV5-1; TCRdb reports TRBD1, a call that lacks DNA to check it against. The CDR3 is made up of 14 amino acids. Germline V gene sequence: CDR1 SGHRS, CDR2 YFSETQ. The CDR3 sequence is CASRPRAGGYEQFF.

The V and J genes are TRBV6-1 and TRBJ1-2. The CDR3 is made up of 15 amino acids. Germline V lookup: CDR1 MNHNS, CDR2 SASEGT. The CDR3 sequence is CASSVYATVNYGYTF.

This chain uses TRBV7-6 with TRBJ2-3; TCRdb reports TRBD2, a call that lacks DNA to check it against. The CDR3 has 16 residues. From germline, CDR1 is SGHVS and CDR2 FNYEAQ. The CDR3 spells CASSSGTSGRTDTQYF.

The CDR3 spells CASSGKGQGRTSTDTQYF. This chain links TRBV11-1 with TRBJ2-3; TCRdb indicates TRBD1, and absent DNA this call remains unverified. This CDR3 comprises 18 residues. CDR1 SGHAT and CDR2 FQDESV come from the germline V gene (reference sequence).

The genes are TRBV20-1 and TRBJ2-3. This CDR3 region has 11 residues. From germline, CDR1 is DFQATT and CDR2 SNEGSKA (reference sequence). CDR3 sequence: CSAQDRATQYF.

The genes are TRBV20-1 and TRBJ2-7; TCRdb reports TRBD1, a call that lacks DNA to check it against. This CDR3 has 13 amino acids. CDR1 DFQATT and CDR2 SNEGSKA come from the germline V gene (reference sequence). The CDR3 spells CSARTAAYYEQYF.

The chain recombines TRBV6-2 or TRBV6-3 with TRBJ2-7; the D call from TCRdb, TRBD1, cannot be confirmed without DNA. This CDR3 has 15 residues. Germline assignment: CDR1 MNHEY and CDR2 SVGEGT. This CDR3 reads CASSAKGRNSYEQYF.

The V and J genes are TRBV20-1 and TRBJ2-5; the TCRdb D gene call, TRBD1, has no DNA to confirm it. The germline CDR1 and CDR2 sequences are DFQATT and SNEGSKA (reference sequence). This CDR3 comprises 14 residues. Here the CDR3 reads CSASVRQGQETQYF.

The chain combines TRBV20-1 with TRBJ2-3; lacking DNA, the TRBD1 call made by TCRdb goes unchecked. Germline CDR1 DFQATT, CDR2 SNEGSKA (reference sequence). The CDR3 length is 16 residues. This chain's CDR3 is CSARVPRLLGTDTQYF.

This chain links TRBV3-1 with TRBJ2-6; TCRdb's assignment of TRBD2 cannot be checked, as there is no DNA. Germline V lookup: CDR1 LGHDT, CDR2 YNNKEL (reference sequence). The CDR3 has 22 residues. Here the CDR3 reads CASSQIFYGARTSSTGANVLTF.

The chain recombines TRBV7-2 with TRBJ2-7; lacking DNA, the TRBD2 call made by TCRdb goes unchecked. Germline CDR1 is SGHTA and CDR2 is FQGNSA. This CDR3 is built from 16 residues. The CDR3 protein is CASSLRGTLPLYEQYF.

This chain links TRBV27 with TRBJ2-1; TCRdb returns TRBD1, unconfirmable since there is no DNA. CDR1 MNHEY and CDR2 SMNVEV come from the germline V gene (reference sequence). The CDR3 runs to 15 residues. CDR3 residues: CASSLIQGARNEQFF.

This chain links TRBV27 with TRBJ1-6; TCRdb proposes TRBD1, but this gene call is untestable without DNA. CDR1 is MNHEY and CDR2 is SMNVEV in the germline V gene (reference sequence). The CDR3 runs 16 residues. CDR3 amino acids: CASSDYGPGGGSPLHF.

The chain combines TRBV4-2 with TRBJ1-5; lacking DNA, the TRBD1 call made by TCRdb goes unchecked. The CDR3 is 15 amino acids. In germline, CDR1 is LGHNA, CDR2 YNFKEQ. This chain's CDR3 is CASSQDTRENQPQHF.

The J gene is TRBJ2-2, the V gene TRBV6-1; the D call of TRBD1 rests on TCRdb alone, since no DNA is present to check it. The CDR3 totals 14 residues. Germline loops: CDR1 MNHNS, CDR2 SASEGT. The CDR3 is CATRWGANTGELFF.

The chain uses TRBV29-1 and TRBJ2-2. CDR1 and CDR2 from the germline V gene are SQVTM and ANQGSEA. The CDR3 is 14 residues long. CDR3: CSVEDPGKDGELFF.

The rearrangement joins TRBV2 to TRBJ1-6; TCRdb returns TRBD1, unconfirmable since there is no DNA. The CDR3 totals 16 residues. Germline lookup yields CDR1 SNHLY and CDR2 FYNNEI. CDR3 region: CASILQGWSYNSPLHF. The full variable domain, completed using reference TRBV2 and TRBJ1-6, is EPEVTQTPSHQVTQMGQEVILRCVPISNHLYFYWYRQILGQKVEFLVSFYNNEISEKSEIFDDQFSVERPDGSNFTLKIRSTKLEDSAMYFCASILQGWSYNSPLHFGNGTRLTVT.

This sequence joins TRBV12-3 or TRBV12-4 and TRBJ2-5. The CDR3 totals 12 residues. The CDR3 loop is CASGTSGEGQYF.

The chain couples TRBV6-1 to TRBJ2-3. The CDR3 runs 14 residues. Germline assignment: CDR1 MNHNS and CDR2 SASEGT. The CDR3 is CASSEVFRVDPQYF.

CDR3 sequence reads: CASSQEIRRTDTQYF. The V gene is TRBV4-2, the J gene TRBJ2-3. This CDR3 spans 15 amino acids. Germline loops: CDR1 LGHNA, CDR2 YNFKEQ.

This sequence joins TRBV3-1 and TRBJ2-3; absent DNA, TCRdb's TRBD1 call cannot be checked. The CDR3 totals 15 residues. The V gene's germline CDR1 is LGHDT and CDR2 YNNKEL (reference sequence). This CDR3 reads CASSLTDRIADTQYF.

V is TRBV27 and J is TRBJ1-5; TCRdb gives TRBD1 as the D gene, but with no DNA this cannot be confirmed. The CDR3 is made up of 17 amino acids. Germline V gives CDR1 MNHEY, CDR2 SMNVEV (reference sequence). CDR3: CASRGQGGPFSNQPQHF.

The chain employs TRBV18 and TRBJ2-1; the TCRdb call, TRBD2, lacks DNA for checking. In germline, CDR1 is KGHSH, CDR2 LQKENI. CDR3 length equals 18 residues. The chain's CDR3 is CASSPDEAGLRSYNEQFF. Complete variable domain (other parts from reference TRBV18 and TRBJ2-1): NAGVMQNPRHLVRRRGQEARLRCSPMKGHSHVYWYRQLPEEGLKFMVYLQKENIIDESGMPKERFSAEFPKEGPSILRIQQVVRGDSAAYFCASSPDEAGLRSYNEQFFGPGTRLTVL.

The genes are TRBV20-1 and TRBJ2-5. Germline V gives CDR1 DFQATT, CDR2 SNEGSKA (reference sequence). This CDR3 spans 14 amino acids. CDR3 amino acids: CSARVTSKQETQYF.

The chain employs TRBV20-1 and TRBJ2-7; the D call from TCRdb, TRBD2, cannot be confirmed without DNA. Germline V lookup: CDR1 DFQATT, CDR2 SNEGSKA (reference sequence). The CDR3 runs to 16 residues. The CDR3 sequence is CSARDQGSGGSYEQYF.

The rearrangement uses TRBV12-3 or TRBV12-4 and TRBJ2-5; the TRBD1 assignment by TCRdb is unverifiable without DNA. This CDR3 is 15 amino acids long. The CDR3 loop is CASAHPGGGGETQYF.

The V and J genes are TRBV6-1 and TRBJ2-3; no DNA is available, so the TRBD2 call from TCRdb remains unchecked. The length of the CDR3 is 16 residues. Per germline, CDR1 MNHNS and CDR2 SASEGT. CDR3 region: CASSELAGALKDTQYF.

The chain employs TRBV6-1 and TRBJ2-3; as DNA is missing, the TRBD1 call by TCRdb cannot be tested. This CDR3 contains 16 residues. Germline V lookup: CDR1 MNHNS, CDR2 SASEGT. The CDR3 sequence is CASSVEQGLSTDTQYF.